The source of this T cell receptor (beta chain) is a study of blood T cell repertoires in COVID-19. The V and J ends lost 8 bases and 5 bases, in that order; junction bases with no gene match: 9. This CDR3 has 14 residues. Germline assignment: CDR1 SGHRS and CDR2 YFSETQ. Profiled with immunoSEQ multiplex PCR; TCRdb holds only in-frame clones, not every one. Among around 250,000 clones listed, around 86% were seen once. The sequenced sample was peripheral blood. This TCR came from a man between 18 and 29 years old with active or convalescent COVID-19. The chain recombines TRBV5-1 with TRBJ2-1; TRBD1 agrees at 8 bases. The chain's CDR3 is CASLTGTGDNEQFF. The CDR3 nucleotides are TGCGCCAGTCTAACCGGGACAGGAGACAATGAGCAGTTCTTC.